These T cell receptor beta chains were read from a single sample in a study of cytomegalovirus exposure and HLA in healthy donors. TCRdb's copy holds only in-frame clones and misses some; the assay was immunoSEQ multiplex PCR. The data hold about 250,000 clones, with roughly 87% observed a single time. Sequenced input: PBMCs. All receptors derive from a man aged 18 to 29 in good health and CMV-seropositive. The CDR3 runs from the conserved cysteine through the conserved F or W. The D gene is left open where the match is weak. Not all rows give a size; the values are once, few, many and, for expanded clones, a class.

v_call,j_call,clone_size,d_call,cdr3_aa,cdr3_nt
TRBV7-2,TRBJ2-1,.,TRBD2,CASSPPGLAVNEQFF,TGTGCCAGCAGCCCACCGGGACTAGCGGTCAATGAGCAGTTCTTC
TRBV27,TRBJ1-5,few,.,CASSAQGGGNQPQHF,TGTGCCAGCAGTGCCCAGGGAGGCGGCAATCAGCCCCAGCATTTT
TRBV30,TRBJ1-5,.,TRBD1,CAWRDTTGDQQPQHF,TGTGCCTGGAGGGATACGACAGGGGACCAGCAGCCCCAGCATTTT
TRBV5-1,TRBJ2-7,.,.,CASSLEEGARYEQYF,TGCGCCAGCAGCTTGGAGGAGGGGGCGCGGTACGAGCAGTACTTC
TRBV6-6,TRBJ1-1,.,TRBD1,CASSYSGQGTEAFF,TGTGCCAGCAGTTACTCGGGACAGGGAACTGAAGCTTTCTTT
TRBV5-1,TRBJ2-7,once,.,CASSLGVSLLHLEQYF,TGCGCCAGCAGCTTGGGGGTAAGCCTTCTACATCTCGAGCAGTACTTC
TRBV5-1,TRBJ2-7,.,.,CASSLGVRILDYEQYF,TGCGCCAGCAGCTTGGGCGTGAGGATCCTCGACTACGAGCAGTACTTC
TRBV4-1,TRBJ1-2,.,.,CASSSSTGRPDYGYTF,TGCGCCAGCAGCTCCTCGACAGGCCGGCCTGACTATGGCTACACCTTC
TRBV6-1,TRBJ2-1,.,TRBD2,CASSESEAGDYNEQFF,TGTGCCAGCAGTGAATCTGAAGCGGGAGACTACAATGAGCAGTTCTTC
TRBV28,TRBJ1-1,once,.,CASSLGMDTEAFF,TGTGCCAGCAGTCTGGGGATGGACACTGAAGCTTTCTTT
TRBV27,TRBJ2-7,.,.,CASSWRLEYEQYF,TGTGCCAGCAGTTGGAGGCTCGAGTACGAGCAGTACTTC
TRBV10-3,TRBJ1-1,.,.,CAISGMNTEAFF,TGTGCCATCAGCGGCATGAACACTGAAGCTTTCTTT
TRBV9,TRBJ2-7,many,.,CASSVEGNRENSYEQYF,TGTGCCAGCAGCGTAGAGGGAAATCGGGAGAACTCCTACGAGCAGTACTTC
TRBV6-6,TRBJ2-2,.,.,CASSYSGTGELFF,TGTGCCAGCAGTTACTCTGGCACCGGGGAGCTGTTTTTT
TRBV5-1,TRBJ1-1,.,TRBD1,CASSSTGVAEAFF,TGCGCCAGCAGCTCGACAGGGGTCGCTGAAGCTTTCTTT
TRBV7-9,TRBJ1-4,.,.,CASTPPGGEKLFF,TGTGCCAGCACCCCCCCCGGGGGGGAAAAACTGTTTTTT
TRBV4-1,TRBJ2-3,.,TRBD2,CASSQEPPTSGRRGDTQYF,TGCGCCAGCAGCCAAGAACCCCCAACTAGCGGGAGGCGGGGGGATACGCAGTATTTT
TRBV28,TRBJ1-1,many,.,CASTQMAENTEAFF,TGTGCCAGCACCCAGATGGCAGAGAACACTGAAGCTTTCTTT
TRBV6-5,TRBJ1-5,.,TRBD1,CASSRTGYQPQHF,TGTGCCAGCAGTCGGACAGGGTATCAGCCCCAGCATTTT
TRBV5-4,TRBJ1-2,.,TRBD1,CASSFPRDRGYGYTF,TGTGCCAGCAGCTTCCCCCGGGACAGGGGATATGGCTACACCTTC
TRBV29-1,TRBJ2-2,few,.,CSALANTGELFF,TGCAGCGCACTAGCGAACACCGGGGAGCTGTTTTTT
TRBV20-1,TRBJ2-1,.,.,CSGGGYEQFF,TGCAGTGGAGGGGGGTATGAGCAGTTCTTC
TRBV7-2,TRBJ1-5,.,.,CASSLAGVNQPQHF,TGTGCCAGCAGCTTAGCAGGGGTCAATCAGCCCCAGCATTTT
TRBV7-9,TRBJ2-5,.,TRBD1,CASSFGGTGKYF,TGTGCCAGCAGCTTTGGAGGGACAGGGAAGTACTTC
TRBV2,TRBJ2-1,.,.,CASIQRGNSNEQFF,TGTGCCAGCATTCAACGGGGCAACAGCAATGAGCAGTTCTTC
TRBV6-1,TRBJ1-2,.,.,CASSEGEGGQSGYTF,TGTGCCAGCAGTGAAGGGGAGGGGGGGCAATCTGGCTACACCTTC
TRBV29-1,TRBJ2-7,.,.,CSVGTSAYEQYF,TGCAGCGTCGGGACATCGGCCTACGAGCAGTACTTC
TRBV11-2,TRBJ2-3,.,TRBD2,CASSLDPAGHTDTQYF,TGTGCCAGCAGCTTAGATCCAGCGGGGCACACAGATACGCAGTATTTT
TRBV29-1,TRBJ2-1,.,.,CSVEFSYRALVNEQFF,TGCAGCGTTGAATTCAGTTACCGGGCCCTTGTCAATGAGCAGTTCTTC